This is a list of T cell receptor beta chains from one sample in a study of blood T cell repertoires in COVID-19. The method was immunoSEQ multiplex PCR; TCRdb's version includes in-frame clones alone and lacks a portion of them. The data show around 100,000 clones, with roughly 90% seen just once and approximately 3.4% held by the top ten. The specimen was peripheral blood. All receptors come from a woman aged 55-69 years with acute or convalescent COVID-19. Each CDR3 is given with its conserved first and last residue. The order of the fields is V gene, D gene, J gene, clone size, CDR3 protein, CDR3 DNA. The D gene is left open where the match is weak. A row's size may be missing; if present it is once, few, many or a size class.

V: TRBV19; D: -; J: TRBJ1-2; size: few; CDR3: CASSIGQLGYTF; DNA: TGTGCCAGTAGTATAGGGCAGTTGGGCTACACCTTC
V: TRBV7-9; D: TRBD2; J: TRBJ2-1; size: -; CDR3: CASSLSGSFNEQFF; DNA: TGTGCCAGCAGCCTTAGCGGGAGTTTTAATGAGCAGTTCTTC
V: TRBV4-1; D: TRBD2; J: TRBJ2-3; size: once; CDR3: CASSHQHSGTTDTQYF; DNA: TGCGCCAGCAGCCACCAACATAGCGGGACCACAGATACGCAGTATTTT
V: TRBV6-1; D: -; J: TRBJ1-3; size: -; CDR3: CASSEGAPWGTGGNTIYF; DNA: TGTGCCAGCAGTGAAGGGGCCCCCTGGGGTACAGGAGGAAACACCATATATTTT
V: TRBV11-1; D: TRBD2; J: TRBJ2-1; size: -; CDR3: CASSLGVAGVYNEQFF; DNA: TGTGCCAGCAGCTTAGGAGTCGCGGGAGTCTACAATGAGCAGTTCTTC
V: TRBV30; D: -; J: TRBJ1-2; size: -; CDR3: CAWSVLSYGYTF; DNA: TGTGCCTGGAGTGTACTGAGCTATGGCTACACCTTC
V: TRBV7-9; D: TRBD2; J: TRBJ2-7; size: -; CDR3: CASSSFRTSNEQYF; DNA: TGTGCCAGCAGCTCCTTCAGGACTAGTAACGAGCAGTACTTC
V: TRBV11-3; D: -; J: TRBJ1-2; size: once; CDR3: CASSAIGVGQYGYTF; DNA: TGTGCCAGCAGCGCGATCGGAGTGGGGCAGTATGGCTACACCTTC
V: TRBV7-3; D: TRBD2; J: TRBJ2-1; size: -; CDR3: CASSPNPLTSGSWNEQFF; DNA: TGTGCCAGCAGCCCTAACCCCCTCACTAGCGGGAGTTGGAATGAGCAGTTCTTC
V: TRBV6-5; D: TRBD2; J: TRBJ2-7; size: once; CDR3: CASSLTSDSYEQYF; DNA: TGTGCCAGCAGTTTGACTAGCGACTCCTACGAGCAGTACTTC
V: TRBV7-2; D: TRBD2; J: TRBJ2-1; size: -; CDR3: CASSRPSPAGGYYNEQFF; DNA: TGTGCCAGCAGTCGTCCCAGTCCAGCGGGAGGGTACTACAATGAGCAGTTCTTC
V: TRBV19; D: TRBD1; J: TRBJ1-2; size: -; CDR3: CASSTNPGQGTYGYTF; DNA: TGTGCCAGTAGTACCAACCCGGGACAGGGAACCTATGGCTACACCTTC
V: TRBV7-3; D: -; J: TRBJ2-2; size: -; CDR3: CASSAGARGELFF; DNA: TGTGCCAGCAGCGCAGGGGCCAGAGGGGAGCTGTTTTTT
V: TRBV15; D: TRBD1; J: TRBJ1-3; size: -; CDR3: CATSHRTGRSGNTIYF; DNA: TGTGCCACCAGCCACCGGACAGGGCGATCTGGAAACACCATATATTTT
V: TRBV19; D: TRBD1; J: TRBJ1-2; size: -; CDR3: CASGPTGGYNYGYTF; DNA: TGTGCCTCTGGCCCGACAGGGGGCTATAACTATGGCTACACCTTC
V: TRBV2; D: -; J: TRBJ1-1; size: -; CDR3: CASSLGVGGGTEAFF; DNA: TGTGCCAGCAGCCTCGGTGTAGGGGGAGGGACTGAAGCTTTCTTT
V: TRBV6-6; D: TRBD2; J: TRBJ2-5; size: -; CDR3: CASSTGLAEETQYF; DNA: TGTGCCAGCAGTACCGGACTAGCGGAAGAGACCCAGTACTTC
V: TRBV4-1; D: -; J: TRBJ1-2; size: -; CDR3: CASSQDADYGYTF; DNA: TGCGCCAGCAGCCAAGATGCGGATTATGGCTACACCTTC
V: TRBV5-8; D: -; J: TRBJ1-5; size: -; CDR3: CASSFGVTGNQPQHF; DNA: TGTGCCAGCAGCTTCGGGGTAACGGGCAATCAGCCCCAGCATTTT
V: TRBV6-1; D: -; J: TRBJ1-4; size: -; CDR3: CASSEGSSTYEKLFF; DNA: TGTGCCAGCAGTGAGGGGAGTAGCACGTATGAAAAACTGTTTTTT
V: TRBV19; D: -; J: TRBJ2-3; size: -; CDR3: CASSSPRVAASTDTQYF; DNA: TGTGCCAGTAGTTCCCCCAGGGTAGCGGCTAGCACAGATACGCAGTATTTT
V: TRBV7-9; D: TRBD2; J: TRBJ2-7; size: -; CDR3: CASRAGAGVRGEQYF; DNA: TGTGCCAGCAGAGCTGGAGCGGGAGTTCGGGGCGAGCAGTACTTC
V: TRBV30; D: -; J: TRBJ1-6; size: -; CDR3: CAWTTGPVDSPLHF; DNA: TGTGCCTGGACCACAGGTCCGGTCGATTCACCCCTCCACTTT
V: TRBV3-1/TRBV3-2; D: TRBD1; J: TRBJ1-2; size: -; CDR3: CASSQDSRQGYGYTF; DNA: TGTGCCAGCAGCCAAGATTCGCGACAGGGCTATGGTTACACCTTC
V: TRBV5-1; D: TRBD2; J: TRBJ2-1; size: -; CDR3: CASSLGGTRDNEQFF; DNA: TGCGCCAGCAGCTTGGGTGGGACTAGGGACAATGAGCAGTTCTTC
V: TRBV7-9; D: TRBD1; J: TRBJ1-6; size: -; CDR3: CASSSAGGAHNSPLHF; DNA: TGTGCCAGCAGTTCTGCAGGGGGAGCTCATAATTCACCCCTCCACTTT
V: TRBV6-6; D: -; J: TRBJ1-6; size: -; CDR3: CASSYSSQTYNSPLHF; DNA: TGTGCCAGCAGTTACTCGTCCCAGACCTATAATTCACCCCTCCACTTT
V: TRBV19; D: -; J: TRBJ2-5; size: -; CDR3: CASSPTWGRKETQYF; DNA: TGTGCCAGTAGTCCAACCTGGGGCAGAAAAGAGACCCAGTACTTC
V: TRBV6-5; D: -; J: TRBJ1-1; size: -; CDR3: CASRTGMNTEAFF; DNA: TGTGCCAGCAGAACAGGGATGAACACTGAAGCTTTCTTT
V: TRBV28; D: -; J: TRBJ1-5; size: -; CDR3: CASVVRSVSNQPQHF; DNA: TGTGCCAGCGTCGTCCGCAGCGTGAGCAATCAGCCCCAGCATTTT
V: TRBV5-1; D: TRBD1; J: TRBJ1-3; size: -; CDR3: CASSVTGDGNTIYF; DNA: TGCGCCAGCAGCGTTACAGGGGATGGAAACACCATATATTTT
V: TRBV5-4; D: -; J: TRBJ2-3; size: -; CDR3: CASSPEPSTDTQYF; DNA: TGTGCCAGCAGCCCCGAGCCAAGCACAGATACGCAGTATTTT
V: TRBV18; D: -; J: TRBJ2-5; size: -; CDR3: CASSPYSGHQETQYF; DNA: TGTGCCAGCTCACCTTATTCTGGGCATCAAGAGACCCAGTACTTC
V: TRBV5-1; D: -; J: TRBJ2-1; size: -; CDR3: CASSFASDYNEQFF; DNA: TGCGCCAGCAGCTTTGCCAGCGACTACAATGAGCAGTTCTTC
V: TRBV6-5; D: -; J: TRBJ1-6; size: few; CDR3: CASSYGRAGNSPLHF; DNA: TGTGCCAGCAGTTACGGCAGGGCCGGCAATTCACCCCTCCACTTT
V: TRBV6-5; D: TRBD1; J: TRBJ2-5; size: -; CDR3: CASSTGTVRETQYF; DNA: TGTGCCAGCAGCACCGGGACAGTCCGAGAGACCCAGTACTTC
V: TRBV15; D: -; J: TRBJ1-1; size: -; CDR3: CATSRDQTGSPSSAFF; DNA: TGTGCCACCAGCAGAGATCAAACAGGGTCCCCTTCGTCAGCTTTCTTT
V: TRBV5-4; D: TRBD2; J: TRBJ2-1; size: -; CDR3: CASSLVAGVFNEQFF; DNA: TGTGCCAGCAGCCTGGTCGCGGGAGTCTTCAATGAGCAGTTCTTC
V: TRBV7-9; D: -; J: TRBJ1-5; size: -; CDR3: CASSFGDQPQHF; DNA: TGTGCCAGCAGCTTCGGAGATCAGCCCCAGCATTTT
V: TRBV28; D: TRBD2; J: TRBJ2-3; size: -; CDR3: CASSPAGAGGADTQYF; DNA: TGTGCCAGCAGTCCCGCTGGGGCGGGAGGTGCAGATACGCAGTATTTT
V: TRBV2; D: TRBD1; J: TRBJ1-5; size: -; CDR3: CASTGGIYSNQPQHF; DNA: TGTGCCAGCACAGGGGGCATATATAGCAATCAGCCCCAGCATTTT
V: TRBV4-1; D: -; J: TRBJ1-3; size: -; CDR3: CASSHRESGNTIYF; DNA: TGCGCCAGCAGCCACAGGGAATCTGGAAACACCATATATTTT
V: TRBV6-1; D: TRBD2; J: TRBJ2-7; size: -; CDR3: CASSELAGVGRYEQYF; DNA: TGTGCCAGCAGTGAACTAGCGGGAGTTGGTCGCTACGAGCAGTACTTC
V: TRBV9; D: TRBD2; J: TRBJ2-2; size: once; CDR3: CASSLTSGSYTGELFF; DNA: TGTGCCAGCAGCCTAACTAGCGGGAGTTACACCGGGGAGCTGTTTTTT
V: TRBV6-5; D: TRBD1; J: TRBJ1-4; size: -; CDR3: CASRLQGRNEKLFF; DNA: TGTGCCAGCAGGTTACAGGGGAGGAATGAAAAACTGTTTTTT
V: TRBV20-1; D: -; J: TRBJ1-1; size: -; CDR3: CSAPGFAEAFF; DNA: TGCAGCGCACCAGGGTTCGCTGAAGCTTTCTTT
V: TRBV11-3; D: -; J: TRBJ2-5; size: -; CDR3: CASSPQGSTQETQYF; DNA: TGTGCCAGCAGCCCCCAGGGGAGTACACAAGAGACCCAGTACTTC
V: TRBV12-3/TRBV12-4; D: -; J: TRBJ1-1; size: -; CDR3: CASSFLTEAFF; DNA: TGTGCCAGCAGTTTCCTAACTGAAGCTTTCTTT